The source of this T cell receptor (beta chain) is a study of siplizumab effects on memory and regulatory T cells. Study-wide results and limits: Solely a minor proportion of alloreactive clones could be assigned to unstimulated subsets. In unstimulated cells, naive T cells appeared more diverse than memory T cells and seemed major alloresponse contributors. No functional test confirmed suppression by proliferating siplizumab-culture Tregs. Reactions containing siplizumab showed mappable alloreactive CD4+ clones averaging approximately 73% Treg-derived, versus roughly 25% in controls.

Using immunoSEQ multiplex PCR, the repertoire was profiled, and TCRdb retains in-frame clones only, with some absent. The table shows nearly 95,000 clones, with around 94% occurring only once. About this clone: Antigen specificity is unknown.

The sequence was collected from a human donor in good health. The sample consisted of non-Treg CD4+ T cells sorted from blood.

In DNA, the CDR3 is TGTGCCAGCAGTAGATCGAACTATGGCTACACCTTC. This sequence encodes CASSRSNYGYTF. The chain links TRBV6-5 to TRBJ1-2; D is unresolved. The germline V gene encodes CDR1 MNHEY and CDR2 SVGAGI. The CDR3 totals 12 residues. Trimming shortened V by 5 bases and J by 2 bases, and 6 bases separated the two germline ends.